The clone carrying this T cell receptor beta chain was observed a single time. The antigen remains undetermined. V was cut by 0 bases and J by 2 bases, with 19 bases left in between. The CDR3 spans 18 residues. Germline values: CDR1 SGDLS, CDR2 YYNGEE. Profiling relied on immunoSEQ multiplex PCR, and the TCRdb table lists in-frame clones only, not all of them. The table records some 7,000 clones, 74% of them present only once. The data derive from a study of somatic mutations in cytotoxic T cells in rheumatoid arthritis. Study observations and caveats: The top CD8+ clone topped 20% of CD8+ cells in about an eighth of the roughly 65 patients. The authors did not adjust the slight TRBV07 underrepresentation in rheumatoid arthritis patients for multiple comparisons. The study found no significant difference in CD8+ T-cell clonality between rheumatoid arthritis patients and age-matched healthy controls.

This TCR was sampled from an adult with rheumatoid arthritis. Source material: CD8+ T cells sorted from blood. The V call is TRBV9, the J call TRBJ2-3; D assignment may be TRBD1 or TRBD2 (6 bases each). The CDR3 sequence is CASSVDPMGAGITDTQYF. CDR3 sequence (DNA): TGTGCCAGCAGCGTAGACCCCATGGGGGCGGGGATCACAGATACGCAGTATTTT. The complete variable domain, with remaining parts taken from reference TRBV9 and TRBJ2-3, reads DSGVTQTPKHLITATGQRVTLRCSPRSGDLSVYWYQQSLDQGLQFLIQYYNGEERAKGNILERFSAQQFPDLHSELNLSSLELGDSALYFCASSVDPMGAGITDTQYFGPGTRLTVL.